These 19 T cell receptor beta chains share one sample of origin, sequenced in a study of low-dose radiotherapy and immunotherapy resistance in tumors. Covering alpha and beta chains, TRAV- and TRBV-specific primers were used for the first-strand cDNA. A constant-region primer paired with the V-primer adapter amplified TCRs over around 18 PCR cycles. Using its own MiXCR run on the reads, TCRdb lists one record per CDR3 protein. The data contain 11,000 or so distinct CDR3 sequences, 45% to 55% of them singletons. Source of these receptors: a human donor with advanced metastatic prostate, ovarian, gallbladder or colorectal cancer (not recorded which). This table probably holds off-target reads from a library built for another chain.

There are a few counts of this clonotype. DNA of the CDR3: TGTGCCAGCAGCCGCGGGGGAGCCTACTACGAGCAGTACTTC. Translating it yields CASSRGGAYYEQYF. This chain joins TRBV5-4 and TRBJ2-7; 7 positions match TRBD2. Germline V gives CDR1 SGHNT, CDR2 YYREEE (reference sequence). V lost 4 bases and J lost 3; bases outside the gene matches: 7. The CDR3 consists of 14 residues.

The chain joins TRBV3-1 to TRBJ1-2; D unresolved. Germline values: CDR1 LGHDT, CDR2 YNNKEL (reference sequence). The V gene lost 3 bases and the J gene lost 6 bases, with 5 bases spanning the gap. This CDR3 has 11 residues. Here the CDR3 reads CASSQGNGYTF. Written as DNA, the CDR3 is TGTGCCAGCAGCCAGGGGAATGGCTACACCTTC.

This clonotype has only one observation. The chain employs TRBV30 and TRBJ2-5; maybe TRBD1 (5 bases). Trimming shortened V by 4 bases and J by 4 bases, and 10 bases separated the two germline ends. CDR1 GTSNPN and CDR2 SVGIG come from the germline V gene (reference sequence). CDR3 length: 12 amino acids. The CDR3 loop reads CAWKGIGETQYF. The DNA for the CDR3 is TGTGCCTGGAAGGGGATAGGAGAGACCCAGTACTTC.

V gene TRBV28 combines with J gene TRBJ1-4; 7 bases align to TRBD1. From germline, CDR1 is MDHEN and CDR2 SYDVKM. The junction had 1 base not matched to a gene; V was cut back by 9 bases and J by 6 bases. The CDR3 consists of 11 residues. The CDR3 loop reads CASQGDEKLFF. The CDR3 bases are TGTGCCAGTCAGGGGGATGAAAAACTGTTTTTT.

V is TRBV29-1 and J is TRBJ1-4; 7 bases map to TRBD1. Trimming cost V 7 bases and J 6 bases; bases outside gene matches: 5. The CDR3 is 12 residues long. CDR1 and CDR2 (germline): SQVTM, ANQGSEA. Here the CDR3 reads CSAEGADEKLFF. The DNA of the CDR3 is TGCAGCGCGGAGGGGGCGGATGAAAAACTGTTTTTT.

V is TRBV5-1 and J is TRBJ2-5; TRBD1 might be the D (6 bases). CDR3 length: 15 residues. V was pared by 0 bases and J by 4 bases, with 13 bases between. Germline CDR1 reads SGHRS; CDR2 reads YFSETQ. CDR3 protein: CASSLVGTKGETQYF. CDR3 bases: TGCGCCAGCAGCTTGGTTGGGACAAAAGGAGAGACCCAGTACTTC.

This clonotype appeared a few times. The rearrangement links TRBV28 to TRBJ2-1; no clear D. The CDR3 has 16 residues. The V gene lost 1 base and the J gene lost 5 bases, with 15 bases spanning the gap. Germline V gives CDR1 MDHEN, CDR2 SYDVKM. The CDR3 protein is CASSLYRVLPNNEQFF. The CDR3 DNA is TGTGCCAGCAGTTTATATCGCGTACTCCCGAACAATGAGCAGTTCTTC.

The genes are TRBV29-1 and TRBJ2-5, with D possibly matching TRBD1 (7 bases). The ends were cut back, 6 bases at V and 7 bases at J, with 18 bases in the middle. This CDR3 has 13 amino acids. CDR1 is SQVTM and CDR2 is ANQGSEA in the germline V gene. This chain's CDR3 is CSVDAWQGGTQYF. CDR3 DNA: TGCAGCGTCGACGCCTGGCAGGGGGGGACCCAGTACTTC.

This clonotype occurred a few times. V is TRBV4-1 and J is TRBJ2-7, with TRBD1 identical over 10 bases. After removal of 1 base from V and 5 bases from J, the junction contained 5 bases not matched to a gene. The CDR3 spans 15 residues. The germline gives CDR1 MGHRA, CDR2 YSYEKL. The CDR3 DNA is TGCGCCAGCAGCCAAGTCGGACAGGGGGTCAACGAGCAGTACTTC. Translation gives CASSQVGQGVNEQYF.

The genes are TRBV28 and TRBJ2-1; TRBD1 or TRBD2 may be the D gene (6 bases each). Trimming left V 10 bases short and J 4 bases short, with 14 bases between. This CDR3 region has 13 residues. Germline V gene data show CDR1 as MDHEN and CDR2 as SYDVKM. The CDR3 is CATGGRPYNEQFF. The CDR3 coding sequence is TGTGCCACCGGGGGCAGGCCTTACAATGAGCAGTTCTTC.

The chain uses TRBV5-5 and TRBJ2-1, with a tentative D call TRBD2 (5 bases). The ends were cut back, 4 bases at V and 7 bases at J, with 12 bases in the middle. CDR1 is SGHKS and CDR2 is YYEKEE in the germline V gene (reference sequence). CDR3 length: 13 amino acids. This CDR3 reads CASSLDWLNEQFF. The CDR3 DNA follows: TGTGCCAGCAGCCTGGACTGGCTGAATGAGCAGTTCTTC.

This chain joins TRBV5-6 and TRBJ2-1; 10 bases fit TRBD2. The CDR3 has 15 amino acids. Unmatched junction bases numbered 7, after V lost 4 bases and J lost 6 bases. The germline gives CDR1 SGHDT, CDR2 YYEEEE. CDR3 bases: TGTGCCAGCAGCCCTCTAGCGGGAGCCCTCAATGAGCAGTTCTTC. This translates into CASSPLAGALNEQFF. The whole variable domain, filled in from reference TRBV5-6 and TRBJ2-1, reads DAGVTQSPTHLIKTRGQQVTLRCSPKSGHDTVSWYQQALGQGPQFIFQYYEEEERQRGNFPDRFSGHQFPNYSSELNVNALLLGDSALYLCASSPLAGALNEQFFGPGTRLTVL.

This clonotype was observed a handful of times. The CDR3 nucleotides are TGCGCCAGCAGCGACAGACAGGCCTATGGCTACACCTTC. It translates to CASSDRQAYGYTF. This rearrangement joins TRBV10-2 to TRBJ1-2, with D tentatively TRBD1 (6 bases). The germline V gene encodes CDR1 WSHSY and CDR2 SAAADI. CDR3 length equals 13 residues. V was clipped by 6 bases and J by 4 bases, with 12 bases between them.

This chain uses TRBV7-8 with TRBJ2-1; D not certain. CDR3 length equals 12 residues. V shed 1 base and J shed 15 bases, with 13 bases lying between them. Germline V gene lookup returns CDR1 SGHVS and CDR2 FQNEAQ. CDR3 sequence: CASSLDQVYRFF. Here the CDR3 DNA reads TGTGCCAGCAGCTTAGATCAAGTATATCGGTTCTTC.

V usage is TRBV19 and J usage is TRBJ2-7; TRBD1 might be the D (6 bases). There are 13 residues in the CDR3. Germline V gene sequence: CDR1 LNHDA, CDR2 SQIVND (reference sequence). The V end lost 4 bases, the J end lost 4 bases, and 11 bases lay between the germline ends. CDR3 residues: CASSKGVGYEQYF. CDR3 nucleotide sequence: TGTGCCAGTAGTAAGGGGGTCGGTTACGAGCAGTACTTC. Based on the CDR3 plus reference TRBV19 and TRBJ2-7, the full variable domain is DGGITQSPKYLFRKEGQNVTLSCEQNLNHDAMYWYRQDPGQGLRLIYYSQIVNDFQKGDIAEGYSVSREKKESFPLTVTSAQKNPTAFYLCASSKGVGYEQYFGPGTRLTVT.

This chain joins TRBV7-3 and TRBJ1-1, with D unclear. The CDR3 is made up of 13 amino acids. CDR1 and CDR2 (germline): SGHTA, FQGTGA. Trimming removed 3 bases at V and 1 base at J, with 6 bases between. The CDR3 coding sequence is TGTGCCAGCAGCTTCGCTCAGAACACTGAAGCTTTCTTT. Protein: CASSFAQNTEAFF.

This clonotype was seen more than once but under ten times. This chain links TRBV29-1 with TRBJ1-4, with D perhaps TRBD1 (5 bases). This CDR3 is 12 amino acids long. In germline, CDR1 is SQVTM, CDR2 ANQGSEA. The V end was cut by 7 bases, the J end by 3 bases, with 9 bases between. Here the CDR3 reads CSASTANEKLFF. CDR3 in DNA: TGCAGCGCGTCGACAGCTAATGAAAAACTGTTTTTT.

The chain has TRBV29-1 and TRBJ2-3, with TRBD2 identical over 7 bases. Germline CDR1 reads SQVTM; CDR2 reads ANQGSEA. The V segment lost 7 bases and the J segment 5 bases; nucleotides outside the gene matches: 6. The CDR3 totals 12 residues. CDR3 amino acids: CSGGSGGDTQYF. CDR3 sequence (DNA): TGCAGCGGGGGGTCGGGGGGAGATACGCAGTATTTT.

This rearrangement joins TRBV18 to TRBJ2-7; no clear D gene. Trimming took off 8 bases at V and 2 bases at J, with 13 bases between the two ends. The CDR3 is 13 residues long. Germline CDR1 and CDR2: KGHSH and LQKENI. CDR3 sequence: CASKGPSPYEQYF. In DNA, the CDR3 is TGTGCCAGCAAAGGGCCGAGTCCCTACGAGCAGTACTTC.